This passage covers 27 T cell receptor beta chains from one sample sequenced in a study of T cell changes during pregnancy in multiple sclerosis. Profiling relied on immunoSEQ multiplex PCR, and the TCRdb table lists in-frame clones only, not all of them. The sample contains roughly 48,000 clones, roughly 92% of which appear only once. The sequenced sample was CD4+ T cells from peripheral blood mononuclear cells, obtained in the second trimester of pregnancy. These receptors were taken from a female donor in good health, enrolled as a control in a pregnancy study.

The chain uses TRBV27 and TRBJ1-1; D is possibly TRBD1 (6 bases). CDR3 length: 15 amino acids. Germline V lookup: CDR1 MNHEY, CDR2 SMNVEV (reference sequence). V gave up 6 bases and J gave up 1 base, with 15 bases separating them. CDR3 in amino acids: CASSPAGARNTEAFF. The CDR3 DNA reads TGTGCCAGCAGCCCCGCGGGGGCGCGGAACACTGAAGCTTTCTTT.

The chain is built from TRBV10-3 and TRBJ1-2; D possibly corresponds to TRBD1 (5 bases). Trimming removed 0 bases from V and 1 base from J, with 9 bases in between. The germline gives CDR1 ENHRY, CDR2 SYGVKD. This CDR3 has 15 amino acids. The CDR3 DNA reads TGTGCCATCAGTGAGTCGGGGGGGAGTAACTATGGCTACACCTTC. It is translated as CAISESGGSNYGYTF.

This clone has only one observation. The rearrangement joins TRBV7-2 to TRBJ1-1; tentative D call: TRBD1 (6 bases). Deletions cut 3 bases from V and 2 bases from J, with 10 bases between. Germline V gene sequence: CDR1 SGHTA, CDR2 FQGNSA. The CDR3 length is 14 residues. CDR3 region: CASSFLQGNTEAFF. Written as DNA, the CDR3 is TGTGCCAGCAGCTTCTTACAGGGTAACACTGAAGCTTTCTTT.

The rearrangement links TRBV9 to TRBJ1-4; D is ambiguous. Germline V gene data show CDR1 as SGDLS and CDR2 as YYNGEE. Trimming stripped 3 bases from V and 2 bases from J, with 14 bases between. The CDR3 consists of 16 residues. The CDR3 reads CASSAGSTATNEKLFF. The CDR3 bases are TGTGCCAGCAGCGCGGGATCAACGGCTACTAATGAAAAACTGTTTTTT.

The J gene is TRBJ2-7, the V gene TRBV19; 7 bases fit TRBD2. The CDR3 loop spans 13 amino acids. Germline CDR1 is LNHDA and CDR2 is SQIVND (reference sequence). Germline trimming cut 5 bases from V and 6 bases from J; bases unmatched to any gene: 7. CDR3 nucleotide sequence: TGTGCCAGTAGTTCCAGGGAGGGGCTCGAGCAGTACTTC. Residues: CASSSREGLEQYF. Drawing the rest from reference TRBV19 and TRBJ2-7, the complete variable domain is DGGITQSPKYLFRKEGQNVTLSCEQNLNHDAMYWYRQDPGQGLRLIYYSQIVNDFQKGDIAEGYSVSREKKESFPLTVTSAQKNPTAFYLCASSSREGLEQYFGPGTRLTVT.

This clone has just one count. The chain recombines TRBV6-1 with TRBJ2-1, with a tentative D call TRBD2 (5 bases). V was shortened by 4 bases and J by 2 bases, with 9 bases between the two germline ends. CDR3 length: 14 residues. The V gene's germline CDR1 is MNHNS and CDR2 SASEGT. The CDR3 protein is CASSGPGAYNEQFF. The CDR3 nucleotides read TGTGCCAGCAGTGGACCCGGGGCCTACAATGAGCAGTTCTTC.

The genes are TRBV5-1 and TRBJ2-1, with D possibly TRBD2 on 5 matching bases. Germline V gives CDR1 SGHRS, CDR2 YFSETQ. There are 12 residues in the CDR3. Trimming took off 2 bases at V and 8 bases at J, with 8 bases between the two ends. The CDR3 DNA sequence: TGCGCCAGCAGCTTCGCCGGGGATGAGCAGTTCTTC. Residues: CASSFAGDEQFF.

CDR3 region: CASSLSETGRQPQHF. Written as DNA, the CDR3 is TGTGCCAGCAGCCTTTCCGAGACAGGTCGCCAGCCCCAGCATTTT. The chain couples TRBV4-2 to TRBJ1-5; tentative D call: TRBD1 (6 bases). The germline gives CDR1 LGHNA, CDR2 YNFKEQ. Trimming stripped 4 bases from V and 7 bases from J, with 17 bases between. CDR3 length equals 15 residues.

In its sample, this clone was seen a few times. The chain couples TRBV29-1 to TRBJ1-1; TRBD1 matches 9 bases. Germline trimming cut 6 bases from V and 7 bases from J; bases unmatched to any gene: 9. This CDR3 is 13 amino acids long. Germline lookup yields CDR1 SQVTM and CDR2 ANQGSEA. In nucleotides, the CDR3 is TGCAGCGTGGGAGACAGGGGGATGGATGAAGCTTTCTTT. It specifies CSVGDRGMDEAFF. Supplemented by reference TRBV29-1 and TRBJ1-1, the full variable domain reads SAVISQKPSRDICQRGTSLTIQCQVDSQVTMMFWYRQQPGQSLTLIATANQGSEATYESGFVIDKFPISRPNLTFSTLTVSNMSPEDSSIYLCSVGDRGMDEAFFGQGTRLTVV.

V and J are TRBV10-3 and TRBJ1-1, with 8 bases that match TRBD1. Germline V gives CDR1 ENHRY, CDR2 SYGVKD. The CDR3 covers 15 residues. V lost 3 bases and J lost 2; bases outside the gene matches: 5. The CDR3 DNA follows: TGTGCCATCAGTGACCACGGGACAGGTAACACTGAAGCTTTCTTT. Residues: CAISDHGTGNTEAFF.

The CDR3 nucleotides are TGTGCCAGCACACCAGGGGGCAACTATGGCTACACCTTC. The encoded protein is CASTPGGNYGYTF. This chain links TRBV2 with TRBJ1-2, with 8 bases identical to TRBD1. From germline, CDR1 is SNHLY and CDR2 FYNNEI. This CDR3 region has 13 residues. V gave up 7 bases and J gave up 2 bases; unmatched junction bases: 3.

The rearrangement joins TRBV19 to TRBJ2-1; the match to TRBD1 covers 10 bases. The CDR3 spans 20 residues. With 2 bases clipped from V and 7 bases from J, the junction kept 20 bases outside the gene matches. Per the germline V gene, CDR1 is LNHDA and CDR2 is SQIVND (reference sequence). This CDR3 reads CASSIRGTGVSDRGNNEQFF. The CDR3 region has the DNA TGTGCCAGTAGTATAAGGGGGACAGGGGTCTCCGATAGGGGTAATAATGAGCAGTTCTTC.

J is TRBJ2-3 and V is TRBV2; 13 nucleotides align to TRBD2. Germline CDR1 SNHLY, CDR2 FYNNEI. The length of the CDR3 is 15 residues. The junction had 5 bases not matched to a gene; V was cut back by 8 bases and J by 3 bases. CDR3 sequence (DNA): TGTGCCAGCGGGACTAGCGGGACCCAAACAGATACGCAGTATTTT. Protein sequence: CASGTSGTQTDTQYF.

This chain connects TRBV15 to TRBJ2-7; a weak D match, TRBD2 (6 bases). The CDR3 extends over 15 amino acids. Germline V gene lookup returns CDR1 LNHNV and CDR2 YYDKDF (reference sequence). V was shortened by 1 base and J by 5 bases, with 15 bases between the two germline ends. The CDR3 reads CATSRAGRENDEQYF. The CDR3 DNA follows: TGTGCCACCAGCAGAGCGGGACGGGAGAACGACGAGCAGTACTTC.

This clone was detected only once. This rearrangement joins TRBV6-5 to TRBJ2-7; tentative D call: TRBD2 (6 bases). Trimming took 2 bases from V and 2 from J, leaving 10 bases between them. CDR3 length: 14 residues. Germline CDR1 is MNHEY and CDR2 is SVGAGI. In DNA, the CDR3 is TGTGCCAGCAGTTACGGAGGGGTTCCCTACGAGCAGTACTTC. This translates into CASSYGGVPYEQYF.

The chain joins TRBV7-2 to TRBJ1-3, with D unclear. This CDR3 contains 14 residues. Between the trimmed V and J ends, which lost 2 bases and 2 bases, there was a span of 7 bases. CDR1 and CDR2 from the germline V gene are SGHTA and FQGNSA. CDR3 sequence reads: CASSLQVTGNTIYF. The DNA for the CDR3 is TGTGCCAGCAGCTTACAGGTGACTGGAAACACCATATATTTT.

J is TRBJ1-5 and V is TRBV6-5, with 12 bases lining up with TRBD1. Germline V gene lookup returns CDR1 MNHEY and CDR2 SVGAGI. The V segment lost 5 bases and the J segment 6 bases; nucleotides outside the gene matches: 2. The CDR3 runs to 14 residues. The CDR3 coding sequence is TGTGCCAGCAGTCGGGGACAGGGGGCTCAGCCCCAGCATTTT. The encoded protein is CASSRGQGAQPQHF.

The chain employs TRBV5-1 and TRBJ1-2; 7 bases match TRBD1. V shed 5 bases and J 4 bases; nucleotides not matched to a gene: 11. Germline CDR1 is SGHRS and CDR2 is YFSETQ. This CDR3 is built from 15 residues. DNA of the CDR3: TGCGCCAGCAGTCCTTCCGGGACAGTTATCTATGGCTACACCTTC. As protein: CASSPSGTVIYGYTF.

This chain joins TRBV21-1 and TRBJ1-5; the D call TRBD1 from the table was never checked on the DNA. TRBV21-1 is described as a pseudogene. CDR3 length: 15 amino acids. CDR3 loop: CASSPWGTEYQPQHF. Here the CDR3 DNA reads TGTGCCAGCAGCCCCTGGGGGACAGAATATCAGCCCCAGCATTTT.

This clone was observed once. The chain couples TRBV4-1 to TRBJ2-7; D is perhaps TRBD2 (5 bases). V lost 3 bases and J lost 3, with 12 bases in between. The CDR3 covers 14 residues. Germline V gene sequence: CDR1 MGHRA, CDR2 YSYEKL. CDR3 DNA: TGCGCCAGCAGCCAGGACCGGGGTTACTACGAGCAGTACTTC. Translation: CASSQDRGYYEQYF.

V is TRBV9 and J is TRBJ1-4; 7 bases align to TRBD1. CDR1 and CDR2 from the germline V gene are SGDLS and YYNGEE. V shed 4 bases and J 8 bases; nucleotides not matched to a gene: 8. This CDR3 spans 14 amino acids. The CDR3 spells CASSLRQGSEKLFF. CDR3 DNA sequence: TGTGCCAGCAGCTTACGACAGGGAAGCGAAAAACTGTTTTTT.

Only one count was recorded for this clone. This chain uses TRBV2 with TRBJ2-1; 10 bases match TRBD2. This CDR3 has 14 amino acids. Germline CDR1 and CDR2: SNHLY and FYNNEI. V gave up 5 bases and J gave up 5 bases; unmatched junction bases: 3. The DNA of the CDR3 is TGTGCCAGCAGTTCAAGCGGGGGGGACAATGAGCAGTTCTTC. The encoded protein is CASSSSGGDNEQFF. Filled out from reference TRBV2 and TRBJ2-1, the complete variable domain reads EPEVTQTPSHQVTQMGQEVILRCVPISNHLYFYWYRQILGQKVEFLVSFYNNEISEKSEIFDDQFSVERPDGSNFTLKIRSTKLEDSAMYFCASSSSGGDNEQFFGPGTRLTVL.

The V call is TRBV10-1, the J call TRBJ1-4; D is ambiguous. The germline V and J ends were trimmed by 3 bases and 8 bases, with 13 bases remaining between them. The CDR3 extends over 14 amino acids. Germline V gene lookup returns CDR1 WNHNN and CDR2 SYGVQD (reference sequence). The chain's CDR3 is CASSDRFGGEKLFF. The DNA for the CDR3 is TGCGCCAGCAGTGACCGGTTTGGCGGGGAAAAACTGTTTTTT.

V usage is TRBV2 and J usage is TRBJ2-2; D might be TRBD2 (6 bases). In germline, CDR1 is SNHLY, CDR2 FYNNEI. The CDR3 has 14 residues. Deletions cut 2 bases from V and 3 bases from J, with 7 bases between. Written as DNA, the CDR3 is TGTGCCAGCAGTGAACAGCGGGACACCGGGGAGCTGTTTTTT. Translating it yields CASSEQRDTGELFF.

The V call is TRBV7-9, the J call TRBJ1-1; 8 nucleotides agree with TRBD1. Per germline, CDR1 SEHNR and CDR2 FQNEAQ (reference sequence). The V and J ends lost 4 bases and 1 base, in that order; junction bases with no gene match: 11. The CDR3 is 17 residues long. The CDR3 protein is CASSSRQGKNGNTEAFF. For the CDR3, the DNA is TGTGCCAGCAGCTCCAGACAGGGGAAAAATGGGAACACTGAAGCTTTCTTT.

This chain uses TRBV28 with TRBJ1-1, with TRBD1 as a possible D gene (5 bases). This CDR3 comprises 14 residues. V was clipped by 6 bases and J by 8 bases, with 19 bases between them. Germline V CDR1 and CDR2: MDHEN, SYDVKM. For the CDR3, the DNA is TGTGCCAGCAGCCCCGGGGGAGGGGCTTCGGAAGCTTTCTTT. Its translation: CASSPGGGASEAFF.

The chain recombines TRBV10-3 with TRBJ2-2; D unresolved. The CDR3 length is 16 residues. CDR1 ENHRY and CDR2 SYGVKD come from the germline V gene. The germline V and J ends were trimmed by 0 bases and 0 bases, with 8 bases remaining between them. For the CDR3, the DNA is TGTGCCATCAGTGAGTCAGTGCTAGCGAACACCGGGGAGCTGTTTTTT. Translated: CAISESVLANTGELFF.